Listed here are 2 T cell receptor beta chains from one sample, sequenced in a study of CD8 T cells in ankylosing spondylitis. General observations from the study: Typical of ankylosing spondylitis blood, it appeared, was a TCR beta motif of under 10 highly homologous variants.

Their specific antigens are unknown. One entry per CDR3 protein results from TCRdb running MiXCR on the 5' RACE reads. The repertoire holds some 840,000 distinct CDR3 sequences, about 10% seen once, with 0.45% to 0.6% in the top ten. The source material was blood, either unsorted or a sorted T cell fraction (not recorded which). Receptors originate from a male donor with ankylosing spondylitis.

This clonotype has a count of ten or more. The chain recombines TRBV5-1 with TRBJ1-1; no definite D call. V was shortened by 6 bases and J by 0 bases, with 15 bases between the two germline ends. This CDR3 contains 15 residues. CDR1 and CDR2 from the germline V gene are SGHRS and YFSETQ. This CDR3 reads CASTEGTTVNTEAFF. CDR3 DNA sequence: TGCGCCAGCACCGAGGGCACGACGGTGAACACTGAAGCTTTCTTT.

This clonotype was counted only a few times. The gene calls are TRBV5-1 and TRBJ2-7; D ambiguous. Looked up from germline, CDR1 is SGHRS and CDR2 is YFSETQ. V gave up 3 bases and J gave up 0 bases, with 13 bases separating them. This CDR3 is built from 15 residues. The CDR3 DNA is TGCGCCAGCAGCTCGGACGGTCGGTACTCCTACGAGCAGTACTTC. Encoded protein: CASSSDGRYSYEQYF.